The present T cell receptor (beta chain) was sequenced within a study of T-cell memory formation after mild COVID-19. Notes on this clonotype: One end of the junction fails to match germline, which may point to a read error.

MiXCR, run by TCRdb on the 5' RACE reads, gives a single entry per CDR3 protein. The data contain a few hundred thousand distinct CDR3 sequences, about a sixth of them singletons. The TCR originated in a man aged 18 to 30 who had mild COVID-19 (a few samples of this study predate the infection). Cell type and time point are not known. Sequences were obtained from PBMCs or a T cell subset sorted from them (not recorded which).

The CDR3 DNA sequence: TGTGCCAGCAGCTCCAGAGGGGCAACTAGCACATATACGCAGTATTTT. Protein sequence: CASSSRGATSTYTQYF. The V call is TRBV7-2, the J call TRBJ2-3, with D possibly TRBD2 on 6 matching bases. Germline V gene data show CDR1 as SGHTA and CDR2 as FQGNSA. The CDR3 is made up of 16 amino acids.